Each of the 19 T cell receptor beta chains below was sequenced from the same sample in a study of T cell changes during pregnancy in multiple sclerosis. Some clones are missing from TCRdb's copy, which holds only in-frame ones; the method was immunoSEQ multiplex PCR. The repertoire holds roughly 72,000 clones, with nearly 95% as singletons. Sequenced material: CD4+ T cells from peripheral blood mononuclear cells, taken after pregnancy. The receptors here all came from a female donor with multiple sclerosis, enrolled in a pregnancy study.

The J gene is TRBJ2-1, the V gene TRBV29-1; 10 positions agree with TRBD2. Germline V gene data show CDR1 as SQVTM and CDR2 as ANQGSEA. The CDR3 totals 14 residues. V shed 1 base and J 8 bases; nucleotides not matched to a gene: 5. The DNA for the CDR3 is TGCAGCGTTGAAGCGCTAGCGGGAGTGCATGAGCAGTTCTTC. This codes for CSVEALAGVHEQFF.

This rearrangement joins TRBV7-3 to TRBJ2-1; perhaps TRBD2 as D (6 bases). V gave up 2 bases and J gave up 7 bases, with 15 bases separating them. CDR3 size: 15 residues. Germline V gene data show CDR1 as SGHTA and CDR2 as FQGTGA. The CDR3 coding sequence is TGTGCCAGCAGCTTATGGGCTAGTGGGGGGAATGAGCAGTTCTTC. Translated, it gives CASSLWASGGNEQFF.

The chain employs TRBV6-1 and TRBJ1-2, with D hard to call. The CDR3 has 14 amino acids. Germline CDR1 and CDR2: MNHNS and SASEGT. Trimming took off 0 bases at V and 8 bases at J, with 13 bases between the two ends. The CDR3 DNA reads TGTGCCAGCAGTGAAGCGGAGAATCTTAAGGGCTACACCTTC. It codes for CASSEAENLKGYTF.

This chain uses TRBV19 with TRBJ1-1; D call uncertain. Germline CDR1 LNHDA, CDR2 SQIVND (reference sequence). The CDR3 is 11 residues long. V was trimmed by 7 bases and J by 10 bases, leaving 13 bases between them. The CDR3 loop is CASTGVLRAFF. The CDR3, as DNA: TGTGCCAGTACCGGGGTACTCAGAGCTTTCTTT.

The CDR3 DNA reads as TGTGCCAGCAGTTTTGGGCTGTTCAGGGAGGACTATGGCTACACCTTC. Protein sequence: CASSFGLFREDYGYTF. The chain recombines TRBV28 with TRBJ1-2; a weak D match, TRBD1 (5 bases). This CDR3 is 16 amino acids long. V gave up 3 bases and J gave up 3 bases, with 17 bases separating them. The germline V gene has CDR1 MDHEN and CDR2 SYDVKM.

The gene calls are TRBV11-2 and TRBJ2-3; 9 bases line up with TRBD1. Germline V gene sequence: CDR1 SGHAT, CDR2 FQNNGV. This CDR3 comprises 16 residues. Trimming removed 5 bases from V and 1 base from J; junction bases left unmatched: 7. The CDR3 sequence: CASSARDREGTDTQYF. DNA for the CDR3: TGTGCCAGCAGCGCCCGGGACAGGGAAGGCACAGATACGCAGTATTTT.

V and J are TRBV28 and TRBJ2-5; a possible D gene is TRBD2 (7 bases). The CDR3 totals 16 residues. Trimming left V 3 bases short and J 5 bases short, with 19 bases between. Germline V lookup: CDR1 MDHEN, CDR2 SYDVKM. CDR3 sequence: CASSFLGLGGLETQYF. As DNA, the CDR3 is TGTGCCAGCAGTTTCCTCGGTTTGGGGGGGCTCGAGACCCAGTACTTC.

The chain couples TRBV6-5 to TRBJ1-1; D uncertain. The V and J ends lost 8 bases and 4 bases respectively, with 11 bases between them. CDR1 is MNHEY and CDR2 is SVGAGI in the germline V gene. The CDR3 runs to 12 residues. DNA of the CDR3: TGTGCCAGCTCGTCGGTTGGCACTGAAGCTTTCTTT. As protein: CASSSVGTEAFF.

This chain joins TRBV25-1 and TRBJ2-3; D might be TRBD2 (6 bases). The CDR3 is 16 amino acids. Looked up from germline, CDR1 is MGHDK and CDR2 is SYGVNS. The germline V and J ends were trimmed by 5 bases and 4 bases, with 19 bases remaining between them. CDR3: CASSPRERFAADTQYF. CDR3 nucleotide sequence: TGTGCCAGCAGTCCTCGGGAGAGGTTCGCGGCAGATACGCAGTATTTT. Looking up the rest from reference TRBV25-1 and TRBJ2-3 gives the full variable domain: EADIYQTPRYLVIGTGKKITLECSQTMGHDKMYWYQQDPGMELHLIHYSYGVNSTEKGDLSSESTVSRIRTEHFPLTLESARPSHTSQYLCASSPRERFAADTQYFGPGTRLTVL.

The table lists this clone with a count of one. The CDR3 DNA reads as TGTGCCAGCAGCTTAAGCGGGAGCGCCACCGGGGAGCTGTTTTTT. This codes for CASSLSGSATGELFF. V is TRBV11-3 and J is TRBJ2-2; TRBD2 matches at 8 bases. V dropped 2 bases and J dropped 4; count of bases not matched to a gene: 3. The CDR3 length is 15 residues. Germline V gene data show CDR1 as SGHNT and CDR2 as YENEEA. Full variable domain (missing parts from reference TRBV11-3 and TRBJ2-2): EAGVVQSPRYKIIEKKQPVAFWCNPISGHNTLYWYLQNLGQGPELLIRYENEEAVDDSQLPKDRFSAERLKGVDSTLKIQPAELGDSAVYLCASSLSGSATGELFFGEGSRLTVL.

This chain joins TRBV5-1 and TRBJ2-3, with a tentative D call TRBD1 (6 bases). CDR1 and CDR2 (germline): SGHRS, YFSETQ. There are 15 residues in the CDR3. Trimming removed 0 bases at V and 1 base at J, with 9 bases between. Here the CDR3 DNA reads TGCGCCAGCAGCTTGGGCAGGGGAGGCACAGATACGCAGTATTTT. The encoded protein is CASSLGRGGTDTQYF. Based on the CDR3 plus reference TRBV5-1 and TRBJ2-3, the full variable domain is KAGVTQTPRYLIKTRGQQVTLSCSPISGHRSVSWYQQTPGQGLQFLFEYFSETQRNKGNFPGRFSGRQFSNSRSEMNVSTLELGDSALYLCASSLGRGGTDTQYFGPGTRLTVL.

The V gene is TRBV7-9, the J gene TRBJ2-7; 9 bases align to TRBD1. Losses at the gene ends were 4 bases for V and 3 bases for J; bases not matched to a gene: 7. Germline V CDR1 and CDR2: SEHNR, FQNEAQ (reference sequence). The length of the CDR3 is 15 residues. Here the CDR3 DNA reads TGTGCCAGCAGCTCACAGGACAGGGGTATCTACGAGCAGTACTTC. It yields the protein CASSSQDRGIYEQYF.

This chain links TRBV2 with TRBJ1-4; D possibly corresponds to TRBD1 (5 bases). Germline CDR1 and CDR2: SNHLY and FYNNEI. The CDR3 extends over 14 amino acids. Trimming left V 5 bases short and J 5 bases short, with 12 bases between. This CDR3 reads CASSSNRKNEKLFF. The CDR3 region has the DNA TGTGCCAGCAGTTCGAACAGGAAAAATGAAAAACTGTTTTTT.

The chain employs TRBV28 and TRBJ1-2; 8 nucleotides line up with TRBD1. Germline V gives CDR1 MDHEN, CDR2 SYDVKM. This CDR3 has 14 amino acids. J gave up 4 bases and V 6 bases, and 7 bases lay outside the gene matches. The CDR3 DNA is TGTGCCAGCAGGGGGGGACAGGTTCCCTATGGCTACACCTTC. Its translation is CASRGGQVPYGYTF.

V usage is TRBV30 and J usage is TRBJ1-2; 7 bases align to TRBD1. The CDR3 runs 19 residues. Unmatched junction bases numbered 29, after V lost 1 base and J lost 12 bases. Germline V gene sequence: CDR1 GTSNPN, CDR2 SVGIG (reference sequence). This CDR3 is CAWSATLNRGFNPFGYDTF. The DNA of the CDR3 is TGTGCCTGGAGTGCAACCCTGAACAGGGGATTCAACCCATTTGGCTACGACACCTTC.

J is TRBJ2-1 and V is TRBV28; 9 positions match TRBD1. Trimming at V came to 10 bases and at J to 6 bases, leaving 7 bases not matched to a gene. Germline V gene lookup returns CDR1 MDHEN and CDR2 SYDVKM. The CDR3 consists of 13 residues. The chain's CDR3 is CANAQGAGNEQFF. The CDR3, as DNA: TGTGCCAACGCACAGGGGGCAGGCAATGAGCAGTTCTTC. The full variable domain, completed using reference TRBV28 and TRBJ2-1, is DVKVTQSSRYLVKRTGEKVFLECVQDMDHENMFWYRQDPGLGLRLIYFSYDVKMKEKGDIPEGYSVSREKKERFSLILESASTNQTSMYLCANAQGAGNEQFFGPGTRLTVL.

This chain uses TRBV6-1 with TRBJ2-7, with 11 bases that match TRBD2. After removal of 8 bases from V and 2 bases from J, the junction contained 2 bases not matched to a gene. Germline V lookup: CDR1 MNHNS, CDR2 SASEGT. The CDR3 spans 13 residues. CDR3 sequence reads: CASGTSGTYEQYF. The DNA for the CDR3 is TGTGCCAGCGGGACTAGCGGAACCTACGAGCAGTACTTC.

The V and J genes are TRBV9 and TRBJ2-1, with 11 bases matching TRBD2. V shed 3 bases and J 8 bases; nucleotides not matched to a gene: 7. The V gene's germline CDR1 is SGDLS and CDR2 YYNGEE. This CDR3 has 15 residues. CDR3 DNA sequence: TGTGCCAGCAGCGCCACTAGCGGGAGTAACCATGAGCAGTTCTTC. Its translation is CASSATSGSNHEQFF.

The rearrangement links TRBV28 to TRBJ2-5, with a tentative D call TRBD2 (6 bases). Germline V gene lookup returns CDR1 MDHEN and CDR2 SYDVKM. The CDR3 covers 15 residues. Trimming took off 5 bases at V and 5 bases at J, with 18 bases between the two ends. This CDR3 is CASSPPGGTGETQYF. The DNA of the CDR3 is TGTGCCAGCAGTCCCCCCGGAGGGACGGGCGAGACCCAGTACTTC.